The subject of this entry is one T cell receptor (beta chain). This CDR3 contains 15 residues. Germline CDR1 MNHNY, CDR2 SVGAGI (reference sequence). Trimming took off 6 bases at V and 6 bases at J, with 18 bases between the two ends. This sample is part of a study of T cell responses to AZD1222 COVID-19 vaccine. Repertoires were generated with immunoSEQ multiplex PCR, while TCRdb's copy carries only in-frame clones and drops some. The sample records about 130,000 clones, 75% to 90% being singletons. Sample: peripheral blood, taken on day 0 of AZD1222 vaccination. This receptor was taken from an adult in good health. The chain uses TRBV6-6 and TRBJ1-5; possibly TRBD1 for D (5 bases). This CDR3 reads CASSRDVGGLQPQHF. In DNA form, the CDR3 reads TGTGCCAGCAGCCGGGACGTTGGCGGGCTTCAGCCCCAGCATTTT.